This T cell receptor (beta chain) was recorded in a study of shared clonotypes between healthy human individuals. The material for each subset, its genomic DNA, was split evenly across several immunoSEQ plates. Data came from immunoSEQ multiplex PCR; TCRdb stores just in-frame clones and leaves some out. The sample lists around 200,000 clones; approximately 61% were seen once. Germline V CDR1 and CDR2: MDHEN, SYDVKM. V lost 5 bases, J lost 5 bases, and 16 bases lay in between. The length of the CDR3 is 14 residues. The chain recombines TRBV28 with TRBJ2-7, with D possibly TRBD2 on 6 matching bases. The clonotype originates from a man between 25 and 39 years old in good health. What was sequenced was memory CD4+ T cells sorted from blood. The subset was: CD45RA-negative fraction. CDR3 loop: CASSDSSESDEQYF. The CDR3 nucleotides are TGTGCCAGCAGTGACTCTAGCGAGTCCGACGAGCAGTACTTC.